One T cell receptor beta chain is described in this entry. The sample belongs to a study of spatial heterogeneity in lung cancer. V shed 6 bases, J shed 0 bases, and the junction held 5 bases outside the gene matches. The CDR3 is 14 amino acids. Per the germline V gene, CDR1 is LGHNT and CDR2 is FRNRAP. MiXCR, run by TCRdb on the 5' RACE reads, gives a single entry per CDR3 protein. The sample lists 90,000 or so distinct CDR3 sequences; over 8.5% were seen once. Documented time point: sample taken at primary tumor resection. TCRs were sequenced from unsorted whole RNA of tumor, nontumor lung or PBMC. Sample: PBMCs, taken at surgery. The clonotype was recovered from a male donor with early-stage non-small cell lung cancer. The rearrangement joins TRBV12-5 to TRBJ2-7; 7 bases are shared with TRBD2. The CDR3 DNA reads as TGTGCTAGTGGGAGCGGGGTGAGCTCCTACGAGCAGTACTTC. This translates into CASGSGVSSYEQYF.